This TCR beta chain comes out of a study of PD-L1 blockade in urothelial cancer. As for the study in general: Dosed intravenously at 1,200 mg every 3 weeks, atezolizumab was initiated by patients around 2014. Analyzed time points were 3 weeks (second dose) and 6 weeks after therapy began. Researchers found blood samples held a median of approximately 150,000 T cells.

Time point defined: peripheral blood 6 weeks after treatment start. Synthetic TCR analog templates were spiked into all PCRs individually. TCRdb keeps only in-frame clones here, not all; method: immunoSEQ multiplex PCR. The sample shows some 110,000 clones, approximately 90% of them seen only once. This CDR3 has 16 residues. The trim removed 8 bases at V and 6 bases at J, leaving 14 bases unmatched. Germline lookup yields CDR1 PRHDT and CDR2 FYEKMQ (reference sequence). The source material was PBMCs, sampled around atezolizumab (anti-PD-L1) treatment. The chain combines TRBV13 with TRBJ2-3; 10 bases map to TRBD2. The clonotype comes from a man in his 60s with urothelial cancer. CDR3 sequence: CASLSLAGVGGDTQYF. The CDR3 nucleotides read TGTGCCAGCCTCTCTCTAGCGGGAGTGGGTGGGGATACGCAGTATTTT.